The present TCR beta chain was sequenced within a study of T cell responses to AZD1222 COVID-19 vaccine. Study results and caveats: White British people made up most donors, females outnumbered males, and clonal diversity was possibly underestimated.

This CDR3 has 13 amino acids. Trimming removed 5 bases from V and 2 bases from J; junction bases left unmatched: 2. Note on this clone: Its antigen is undetermined.

Using immunoSEQ multiplex PCR, the repertoire was profiled, and TCRdb retains in-frame clones only, with some absent. The sample includes 160,000 or so clones, 75% to 90% of them seen just once. This sequence was found in an adult who had recovered from COVID-19. The sample consisted of peripheral blood, taken after recovery from COVID-19. The V and J genes are TRBV12-3 or TRBV12-4 and TRBJ2-7; the match to TRBD2 covers 8 bases. CDR3 region: CASSRGGAYEQYF. The CDR3 DNA sequence: TGTGCCAGCAGTCGGGGGGGAGCCTACGAGCAGTACTTC.